The 22 T cell receptor beta chains given below trace back to one sample, sequenced in a study of tumor-infiltrating lymphocytes in primary liver carcinoma. Using a constant-region primer together with ProtoScript II reverse transcriptase, TCR beta cDNA was made from about 500 ng of total RNA. Investigators got TCR beta libraries out of three nested multiplex PCR rounds, done with slightly modified ARM-PCR. The first two PCR rounds used TRBV1-TRBV30 primers with a Cbeta primer, nine to ten cycles each. TCRdb passed the multiplex PCR reads through MiXCR, listing each CDR3 protein once. The table has fewer than 350,000 distinct CDR3 sequences, over 55% seen once; the top ten hold roughly 9%. Blood RNA came from unsorted whole blood; germline DNA was also extracted. Sequenced sample: peripheral blood. These receptors all stem from a man aged 35 to 55 with primary liver carcinoma and hepatitis B virus infection.

V usage is TRBV28 and J usage is TRBJ1-5; 12 positions match TRBD1. CDR3 length: 16 residues. V shed 6 bases and J 5 bases; nucleotides not matched to a gene: 8. Germline-derived CDR1 and CDR2 are MDHEN and SYDVKM. In DNA form, the CDR3 reads TGTGCCAGCAGCCGGGGACAGGGGGCACGAGATCAGCCCCAGCATTTT. It encodes CASSRGQGARDQPQHF.

Concerning this clonotype: One base away lies a much larger clone, so this may be a sequencing read error. The chain combines TRBV5-4 with TRBJ2-7; 10 nucleotides line up with TRBD2. Germline CDR1 is SGHNT and CDR2 is YYREEE (reference sequence). The CDR3 spans 16 residues. CDR3 bases: TGTGCCAGCAGCTTGGAGCCTAGCGGGAGCTCCTACGGGCAGTACTTC. This encodes CASSLEPSGSSYGQYF.

V is TRBV5-4 and J is TRBJ2-1; D gene ambiguous. Germline CDR1 and CDR2: SGHNT and YYREEE (reference sequence). V lost 3 bases and J lost 2, with 9 bases in between. CDR3 length: 14 amino acids. Here the CDR3 DNA reads TGTGCCAGCAGCTACCAGACCACCTACAATGAGCAGTTCTTC. Translation gives CASSYQTTYNEQFF.

This chain links TRBV6-2 or TRBV6-3 with TRBJ2-3; D is perhaps TRBD1 (5 bases). V lost 6 bases to trimming and J lost 7 bases, with 14 bases between them. This CDR3 has 13 amino acids. Germline-derived CDR1 and CDR2 are MNHEY and SVGEGT. The CDR3 sequence is CASSLYRTNTQYF. Here the CDR3 DNA reads TGTGCCAGCAGCCTTTACAGGACAAATACGCAGTATTTT.

To note about this clonotype: A much larger clone differs from this one at a single base, so this may be a read error. J is TRBJ2-1 and V is TRBV10-2, with TRBD1 matching 11 bases. The CDR3 length is 15 residues. V trimming: 5 bases; J trimming: 7 bases; junction bases outside the gene matches: 7. Germline CDR1 reads WSHSY; CDR2 reads SAAADI. The CDR3, as DNA: TGCGCCAGCAGTCCCCCGGGACAGGGGGTGAATGAGCAGTTCTTC. As protein: CASSPPGQGVNEQFF.

In this sample, this clonotype turned up a few times. This chain uses TRBV29-1 with TRBJ1-3; tentative D call: TRBD1 (5 bases). There are 14 residues in the CDR3. Germline V gene lookup returns CDR1 SQVTM and CDR2 ANQGSEA. V was cut by 7 bases and J by 2 bases, with 15 bases left in between. DNA of the CDR3: TGCAGCGCCAAACCCCCGGGGGCTGGAAACACCATATATTTT. Encoded protein: CSAKPPGAGNTIYF.

Only a few counts were recorded for this clonotype. In this CDR3 the conserved last residue, phenylalanine or tryptophan, is missing, so a read error is likely. The rearrangement joins TRBV7-8 to TRBJ2-3; D ambiguous. The CDR3 runs to 13 residues. Germline assignment: CDR1 SGHVS and CDR2 FQNEAQ. The V and J ends lost 3 bases and 2 bases respectively, with 6 bases between them. CDR3 protein: CASSFEDTDTQYL. CDR3 sequence (DNA): TGTGCCAGCAGCTTTGAGGACACAGATACGCAGTATTTG.

The chain employs TRBV5-4 and TRBJ2-4; 9 bases line up with TRBD1. CDR1 SGHNT and CDR2 YYREEE come from the germline V gene (reference sequence). V shed 6 bases, J shed 13 bases, and the junction held 14 bases outside the gene matches. The CDR3 loop spans 14 amino acids. The CDR3 is CASNLDRGADTQYF. The CDR3 DNA sequence: TGTGCCAGCAACCTGGACAGGGGTGCAGATACGCAGTACTTC. Full variable domain (missing parts from reference TRBV5-4 and TRBJ2-4): ETGVTQSPTHLIKTRGQQVTLRCSSQSGHNTVSWYQQALGQGPQFIFQYYREEENGRGNFPPRFSGLQFPNYSSELNVNALELDDSALYLCASNLDRGADTQYFGAGTRLSVL.

This clonotype was observed many times. The J gene is TRBJ2-7, the V gene TRBV6-1; no definite D call. CDR3 size: 13 residues. V lost 1 base, J lost 5 bases, and 9 bases lay in between. Germline CDR1 and CDR2: MNHNS and SASEGT. The CDR3, as DNA: TGTGCCAGCAGTGAAGAAGATCGGAACGAGCAGTACTTC. It yields the protein CASSEEDRNEQYF.

As regards this clonotype: A read error is likely, as this CDR3 ends without the conserved phenylalanine or tryptophan. The chain employs TRBV11-3 and TRBJ2-1, with TRBD1 identical over 9 bases. The CDR3 has 16 residues. The V segment lost 2 bases and the J segment 5 bases; nucleotides outside the gene matches: 7. From germline, CDR1 is SGHNT and CDR2 YENEEA. The CDR3 reads CASSLMPGQGNNEQFS. The CDR3 DNA reads TGTGCCAGCAGCTTAATGCCGGGACAGGGAAACAATGAGCAGTTCTCC.

V gene TRBV2 combines with J gene TRBJ2-4; TRBD1 matches at 8 bases. This CDR3 spans 14 amino acids. The V and J ends lost 4 bases and 5 bases, in that order; junction bases with no gene match: 4. CDR1 is SNHLY, CDR2 FYNNEI, per germline. CDR3 residues: CASSAGQGENIQYF. CDR3 nucleotides: TGTGCCAGCAGTGCAGGACAGGGAGAAAACATTCAGTACTTC.

This rearrangement joins TRBV5-4 to TRBJ2-7, with 8 nucleotides matching TRBD2. Losses at the gene ends were 0 bases for V and 2 bases for J; bases not matched to a gene: 4. The CDR3 extends over 15 amino acids. Germline loops: CDR1 SGHNT, CDR2 YYREEE (reference sequence). The CDR3 protein is CASSLGTSNAYEQYF. As DNA, the CDR3 is TGTGCCAGCAGCTTGGGGACTAGCAACGCCTACGAGCAGTACTTC.

On this clonotype itself: One base away lies a much larger clone, so this may be a sequencing read error. The chain joins TRBV6-6 to TRBJ2-1; either TRBD1 or TRBD2 may supply D (5 bases each). Germline V gene data show CDR1 as MNHNY and CDR2 as SVGAGI (reference sequence). CDR3 length: 14 residues. The CDR3 region has the DNA TGTGTCAGCAGTTACCGGGACGGCTACAATGAGCAGTTCTTC. Protein product: CVSSYRDGYNEQFF.

Details on this clonotype: The junction differs from germline at one of its ends, possibly a read error. J is TRBJ2-1 and V is TRBV6-1; 12 positions match TRBD2. Germline-derived CDR1 and CDR2 are MNHNS and SASEGT. The CDR3 is made up of 15 amino acids. CDR3 nucleotides: TGTGCCAGCAGTGAGACTAGCGGGAGTTTCCATGAGCAGTTTTTC. Amino acids: CASSETSGSFHEQFF.

This clonotype was counted a few times. It may be a read error: a sequence one base away is much more abundant. The chain recombines TRBV12-3 or TRBV12-4 with TRBJ2-2; TRBD2 is a possible D gene (5 bases). The CDR3 covers 11 residues. CDR3 residues: CASTLAGELLF. In nucleotides, the CDR3 is TGTGCCAGCACCCTTGCCGGGGAGCTGTTATTT.

This sequence joins TRBV6-1 and TRBJ2-5; 8 bases map to TRBD2. The CDR3 loop spans 17 amino acids. Per the germline V gene, CDR1 is MNHNS and CDR2 is SASEGT. The V segment lost 7 bases and the J segment 6 bases; nucleotides outside the gene matches: 19. The CDR3 DNA reads as TGTGCCAGCAATCCCACTAACGGGAGGGCCCTTGGGAAGACCCAGTACTTC. Translated, it gives CASNPTNGRALGKTQYF.

The chain is built from TRBV28 and TRBJ1-4; D gene ambiguous. The CDR3 has 16 residues. Germline V CDR1 and CDR2: MDHEN, SYDVKM. The V and J ends lost 5 bases and 0 bases respectively, with 13 bases between them. The DNA of the CDR3 is TGTGCCAGCAGTACATCCGTGGCGGCAACTAATGAAAAACTGTTTTTT. This encodes CASSTSVAATNEKLFF.

Notes on this clonotype: This clone may be a read error of a much larger clone one base away. The chain has TRBV11-2 and TRBJ2-1; D ambiguous. Germline V lookup: CDR1 SGHAT, CDR2 FQNNGV. The CDR3 consists of 12 residues. The chain's CDR3 is CACSPSPNEQFF. The CDR3 DNA reads TGTGCCTGCAGCCCCAGTCCTAATGAGCAGTTCTTC.

This clonotype was seen many times. This chain joins TRBV6-2 or TRBV6-3 and TRBJ2-2; D is uncertain. Germline V CDR1 and CDR2: MNHEY, SVGEGT. The V end was cut by 0 bases, the J end by 4 bases, with 6 bases between. The CDR3 loop spans 14 amino acids. CDR3 in amino acids: CASSYSWSTGELFF. The CDR3 bases are TGTGCCAGCAGTTACTCTTGGAGCACCGGGGAGCTGTTTTTT.

A word on this clonotype: With a much larger clone just one base away, this may be a read error. CDR3: CACSLGLAGGSTGELFF. Here the CDR3 DNA reads TGCGCCTGCAGCCTGGGACTAGCGGGAGGTTCCACCGGGGAGCTGTTTTTT. The gene calls are TRBV4-3 and TRBJ2-2, with 15 bases that match TRBD2. Germline-derived CDR1 and CDR2 are LGHNA and YSLEER. The CDR3 is 17 amino acids.

A remark on this clonotype: One end of the junction fails to match germline, which may point to a read error. This chain joins TRBV4-2 and TRBJ2-2; D not certain. The length of the CDR3 is 15 residues. The germline gives CDR1 LGHNA, CDR2 YNFKEQ. This CDR3 reads CANSRTQIGTGELFF. CDR3 DNA: TGTGCCAACAGCCGGACGCAGATTGGGACCGGGGAGCTGTTTTTT.

Note on this clonotype: Germline is not matched at one junction end, which may reflect a read error. V usage is TRBV13 and J usage is TRBJ1-5; possibly TRBD1 for D (5 bases). Germline-derived CDR1 and CDR2 are PRHDT and FYEKMQ (reference sequence). The CDR3 runs to 13 residues. The CDR3 protein is CTSSYRLHKPQHF. The CDR3 nucleotides read TGTACCAGCAGCTACAGGCTGCATAAGCCCCAGCATTTT.